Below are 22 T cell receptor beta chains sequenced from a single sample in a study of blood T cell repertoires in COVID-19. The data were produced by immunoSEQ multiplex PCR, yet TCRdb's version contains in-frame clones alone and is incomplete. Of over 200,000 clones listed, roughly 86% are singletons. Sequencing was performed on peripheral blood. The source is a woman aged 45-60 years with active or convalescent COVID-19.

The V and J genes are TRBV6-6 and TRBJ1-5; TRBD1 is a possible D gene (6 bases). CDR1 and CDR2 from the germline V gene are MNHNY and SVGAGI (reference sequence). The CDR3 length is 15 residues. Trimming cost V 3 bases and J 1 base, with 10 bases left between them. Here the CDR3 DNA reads TGTGCCAGCAGTTATGGACAGCAGAGCAATCAGCCCCAGCATTTT. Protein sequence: CASSYGQQSNQPQHF.

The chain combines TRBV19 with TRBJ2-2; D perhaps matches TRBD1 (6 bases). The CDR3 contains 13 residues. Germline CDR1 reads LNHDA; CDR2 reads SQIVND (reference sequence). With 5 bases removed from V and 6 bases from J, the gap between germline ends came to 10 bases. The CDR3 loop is CASSPQGPGELFF. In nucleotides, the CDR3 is TGTGCCAGTAGTCCACAGGGTCCCGGGGAGCTGTTTTTT.

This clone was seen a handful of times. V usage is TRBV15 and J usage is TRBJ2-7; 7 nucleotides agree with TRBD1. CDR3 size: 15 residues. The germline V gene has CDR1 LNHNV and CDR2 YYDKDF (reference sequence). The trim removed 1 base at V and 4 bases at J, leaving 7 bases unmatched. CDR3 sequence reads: CATSRGTGGLYEQYV. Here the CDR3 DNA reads TGTGCCACCAGCAGAGGGACAGGTGGACTTTACGAGCAGTACGTC.

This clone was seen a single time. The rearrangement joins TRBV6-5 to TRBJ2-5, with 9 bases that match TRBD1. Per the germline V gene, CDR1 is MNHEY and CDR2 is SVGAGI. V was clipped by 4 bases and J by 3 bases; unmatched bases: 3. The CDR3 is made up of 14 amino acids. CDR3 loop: CASSSTGGKETQYF. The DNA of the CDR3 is TGTGCCAGCAGTTCGACAGGGGGTAAAGAGACCCAGTACTTC.

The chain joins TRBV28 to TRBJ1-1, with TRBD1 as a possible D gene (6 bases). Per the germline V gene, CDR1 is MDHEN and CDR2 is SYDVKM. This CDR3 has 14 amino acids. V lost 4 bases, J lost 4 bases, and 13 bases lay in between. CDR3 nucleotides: TGTGCCAGCAGTTCCCCAGGGGTGGGCACTGAAGCTTTCTTT. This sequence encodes CASSSPGVGTEAFF.

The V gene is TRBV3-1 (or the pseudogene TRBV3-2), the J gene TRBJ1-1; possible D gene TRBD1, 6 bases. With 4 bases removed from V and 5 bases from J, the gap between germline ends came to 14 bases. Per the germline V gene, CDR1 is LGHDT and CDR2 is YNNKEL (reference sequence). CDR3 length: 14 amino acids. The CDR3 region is CASSRRGGDTEAFF. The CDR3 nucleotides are TGTGCCAGCAGCCGCCGAGGGGGGGATACTGAAGCTTTCTTT.

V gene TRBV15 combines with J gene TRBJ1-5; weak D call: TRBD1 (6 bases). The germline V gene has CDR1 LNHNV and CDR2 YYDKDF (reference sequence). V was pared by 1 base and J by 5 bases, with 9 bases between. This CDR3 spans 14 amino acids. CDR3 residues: CATSRVGGDQPQHF. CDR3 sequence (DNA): TGTGCCACCAGCAGAGTAGGGGGTGATCAGCCCCAGCATTTT.

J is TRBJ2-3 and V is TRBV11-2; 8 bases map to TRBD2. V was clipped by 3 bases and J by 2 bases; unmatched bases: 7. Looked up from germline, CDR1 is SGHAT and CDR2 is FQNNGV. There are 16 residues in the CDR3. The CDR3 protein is CASSFSGAKLTDTQYF. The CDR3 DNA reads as TGTGCCAGCAGCTTTAGCGGGGCAAAACTCACAGATACGCAGTATTTT.

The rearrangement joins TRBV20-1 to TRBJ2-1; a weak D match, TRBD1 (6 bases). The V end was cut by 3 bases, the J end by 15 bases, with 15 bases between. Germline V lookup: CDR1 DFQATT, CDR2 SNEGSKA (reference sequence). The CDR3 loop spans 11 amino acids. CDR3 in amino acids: CSASRTDSRFF. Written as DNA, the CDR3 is TGCAGTGCTAGTCGGACGGACAGCCGGTTCTTC.

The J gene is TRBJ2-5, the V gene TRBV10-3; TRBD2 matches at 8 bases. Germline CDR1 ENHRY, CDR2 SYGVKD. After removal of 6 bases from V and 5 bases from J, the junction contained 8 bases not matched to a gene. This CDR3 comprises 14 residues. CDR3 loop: CAIRGGTSLETQYF. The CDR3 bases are TGTGCCATCAGGGGGGGGACTAGTCTCGAGACCCAGTACTTC.

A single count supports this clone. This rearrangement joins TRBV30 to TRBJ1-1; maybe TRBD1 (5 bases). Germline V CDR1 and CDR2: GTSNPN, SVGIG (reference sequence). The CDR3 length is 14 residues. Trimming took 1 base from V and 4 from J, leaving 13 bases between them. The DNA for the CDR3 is TGTGCCTGGAGTGATGCAGGGATGGGCACTGAAGCTTTCTTT. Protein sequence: CAWSDAGMGTEAFF.

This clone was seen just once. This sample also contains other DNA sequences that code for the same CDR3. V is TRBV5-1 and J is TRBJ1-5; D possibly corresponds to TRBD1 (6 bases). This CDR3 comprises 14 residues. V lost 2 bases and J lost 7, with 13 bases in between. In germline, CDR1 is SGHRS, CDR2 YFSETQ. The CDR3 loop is CASSLTGSNQPQHF. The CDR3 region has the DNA TGCGCCAGCAGCTTAACAGGGTCGAACCAGCCCCAGCATTTT. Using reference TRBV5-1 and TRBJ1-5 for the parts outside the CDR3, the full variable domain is KAGVTQTPRYLIKTRGQQVTLSCSPISGHRSVSWYQQTPGQGLQFLFEYFSETQRNKGNFPGRFSGRQFSNSRSEMNVSTLELGDSALYLCASSLTGSNQPQHFGDGTRLSIL.

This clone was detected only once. The CDR3 nucleotides read TGTGCCAGCAGGACCGGACAGATATCTAACTATGGCTACACCTTC. As protein: CASRTGQISNYGYTF. J is TRBJ1-2 and V is TRBV6-5; D is perhaps TRBD1 (6 bases). In germline, CDR1 is MNHEY, CDR2 SVGAGI. The CDR3 is made up of 15 amino acids. Trimming removed 6 bases from V and 0 bases from J, with 14 bases in between.

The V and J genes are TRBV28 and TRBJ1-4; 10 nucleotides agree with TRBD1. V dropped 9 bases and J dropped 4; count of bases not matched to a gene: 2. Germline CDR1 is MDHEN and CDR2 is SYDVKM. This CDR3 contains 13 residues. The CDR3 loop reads CASRDRGNEKLFF. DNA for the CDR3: TGTGCCAGTCGGGACAGGGGTAATGAAAAACTGTTTTTT.

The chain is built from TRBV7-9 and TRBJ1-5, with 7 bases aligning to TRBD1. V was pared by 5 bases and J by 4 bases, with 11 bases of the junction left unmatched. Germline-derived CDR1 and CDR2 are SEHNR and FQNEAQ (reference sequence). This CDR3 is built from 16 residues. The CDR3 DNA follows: TGTGCCAGCAGCCGCTTGGGGCAGGGGGAGAATCAGCCCCAGCATTTT. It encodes CASSRLGQGENQPQHF.

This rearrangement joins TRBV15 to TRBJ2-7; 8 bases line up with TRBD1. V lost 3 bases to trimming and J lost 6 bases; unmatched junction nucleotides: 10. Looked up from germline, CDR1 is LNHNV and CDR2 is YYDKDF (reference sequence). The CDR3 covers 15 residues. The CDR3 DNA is TGTGCCACCAGCAGCGACCGGGACAGGTTTCTCGAGCAGTACTTC. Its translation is CATSSDRDRFLEQYF.

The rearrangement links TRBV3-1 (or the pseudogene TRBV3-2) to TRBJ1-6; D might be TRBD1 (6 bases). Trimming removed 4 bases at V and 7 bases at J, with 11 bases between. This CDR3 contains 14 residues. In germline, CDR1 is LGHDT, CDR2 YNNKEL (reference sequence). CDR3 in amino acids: CASSRSQGNSPLHF. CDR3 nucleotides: TGTGCCAGCAGCCGGTCCCAGGGGAATTCACCCCTCCACTTT.

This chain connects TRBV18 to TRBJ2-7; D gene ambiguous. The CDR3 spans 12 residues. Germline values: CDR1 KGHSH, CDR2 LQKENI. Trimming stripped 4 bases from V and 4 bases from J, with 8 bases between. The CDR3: CASSQTEYEQYV. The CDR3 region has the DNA TGTGCCAGCTCACAAACTGAGTACGAGCAGTACGTC.

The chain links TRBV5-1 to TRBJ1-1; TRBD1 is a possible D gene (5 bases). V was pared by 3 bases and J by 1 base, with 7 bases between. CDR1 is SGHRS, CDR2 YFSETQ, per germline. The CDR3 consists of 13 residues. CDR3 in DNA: TGCGCCAGCAGCTCGACAGCGAACACTGAAGCTTTCTTT. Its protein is CASSSTANTEAFF.

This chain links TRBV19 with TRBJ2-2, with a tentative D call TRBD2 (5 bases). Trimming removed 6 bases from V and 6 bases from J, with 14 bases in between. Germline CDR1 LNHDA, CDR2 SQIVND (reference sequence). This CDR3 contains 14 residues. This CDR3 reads CASREGVIPGELFF. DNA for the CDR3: TGTGCCAGTAGAGAGGGAGTAATCCCCGGGGAGCTGTTTTTT.

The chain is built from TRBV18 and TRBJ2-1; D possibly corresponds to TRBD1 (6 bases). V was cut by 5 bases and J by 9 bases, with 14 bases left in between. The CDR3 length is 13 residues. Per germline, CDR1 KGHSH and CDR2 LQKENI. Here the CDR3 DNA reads TGTGCCAGCTCAGCGACAGGTCCCAGTGAGCAGTTCTTC. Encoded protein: CASSATGPSEQFF.

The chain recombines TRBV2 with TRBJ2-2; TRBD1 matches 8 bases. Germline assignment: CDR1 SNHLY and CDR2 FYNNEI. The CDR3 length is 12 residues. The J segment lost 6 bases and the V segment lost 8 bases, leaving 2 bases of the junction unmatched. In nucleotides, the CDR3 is TGTGCCAGCGACAGGGGTGCCGGGGAGCTGTTTTTT. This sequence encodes CASDRGAGELFF.